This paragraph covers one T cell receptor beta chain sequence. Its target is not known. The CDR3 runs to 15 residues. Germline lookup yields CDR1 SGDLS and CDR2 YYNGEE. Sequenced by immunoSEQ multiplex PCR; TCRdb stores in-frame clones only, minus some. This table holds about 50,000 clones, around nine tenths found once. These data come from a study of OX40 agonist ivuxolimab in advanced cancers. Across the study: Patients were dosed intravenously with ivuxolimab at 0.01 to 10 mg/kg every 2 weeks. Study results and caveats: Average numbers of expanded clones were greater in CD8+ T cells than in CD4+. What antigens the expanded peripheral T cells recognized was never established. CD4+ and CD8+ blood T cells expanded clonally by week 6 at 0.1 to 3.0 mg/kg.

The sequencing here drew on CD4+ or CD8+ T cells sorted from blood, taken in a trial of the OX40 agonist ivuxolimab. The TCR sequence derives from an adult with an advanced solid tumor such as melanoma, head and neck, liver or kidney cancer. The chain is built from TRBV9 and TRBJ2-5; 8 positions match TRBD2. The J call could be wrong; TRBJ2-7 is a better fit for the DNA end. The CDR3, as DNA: TGTGCCAGCAGCGTAGCAGCGGGAGTGGGCTACGAGCAGTACTTC. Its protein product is CASSVAAGVGYEQYF.